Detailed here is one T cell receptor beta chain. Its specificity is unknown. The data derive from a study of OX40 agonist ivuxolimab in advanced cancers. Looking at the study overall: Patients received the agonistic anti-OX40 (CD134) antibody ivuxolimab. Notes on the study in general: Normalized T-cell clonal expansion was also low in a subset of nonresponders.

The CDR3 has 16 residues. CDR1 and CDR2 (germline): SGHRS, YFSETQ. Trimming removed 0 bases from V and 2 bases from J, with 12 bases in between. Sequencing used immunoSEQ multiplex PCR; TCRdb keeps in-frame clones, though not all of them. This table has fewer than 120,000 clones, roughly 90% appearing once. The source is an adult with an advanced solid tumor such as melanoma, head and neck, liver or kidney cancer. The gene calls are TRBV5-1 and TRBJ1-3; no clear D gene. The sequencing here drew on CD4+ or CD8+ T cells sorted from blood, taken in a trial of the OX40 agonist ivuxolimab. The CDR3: CASSLVAGRAGNTIYF. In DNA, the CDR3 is TGCGCCAGCAGCTTGGTCGCGGGGAGAGCTGGAAACACCATATATTTT.